The present TCR beta chain was sequenced within a study of T-cell reconstitution after alpha-beta-depleted transplantation in children. For TCRbeta, the library was prepared with unique molecular identifiers. Via MiXCR, TCRdb re-called the PCR reads, giving one row per CDR3 protein. This sample carries 200,000 to 250,000 distinct CDR3 sequences, approximately 10% of them seen once, and the ten largest clones take over 5.5%. This specimen was PBMCs from the stem cell graft donor, taken from the stem cell graft. This clonotype was obtained from a human donor who donated a stem cell graft to a child with acute lymphoblastic leukemia.

CDR3 in DNA: TGCGCCAGCAGCTGGGGACAGACAGTCACAGATACGCAGTATTTT. This codes for CASSWGQTVTDTQYF. The rearrangement joins TRBV5-1 to TRBJ2-3, with 7 bases lining up with TRBD1. The CDR3 is 15 amino acids. Germline loops: CDR1 SGHRS, CDR2 YFSETQ. J lost 2 bases, V lost 3 bases, and 6 bases had no gene match.